These 7 T cell receptor beta chains were all obtained from the same sample, sequenced in a study of blood T cell repertoires in COVID-19. Generated by immunoSEQ multiplex PCR, the TCRdb table keeps only in-frame clones and is missing some. The profile covers some 240,000 clones, with roughly 89% appearing a single time and 2.1% taken by the ten largest. Material for sequencing was peripheral blood. The source is a woman aged 55-69 years with COVID-19, enrolled during active disease.

The chain is built from TRBV3-1 (or the pseudogene TRBV3-2) and TRBJ1-2, with unresolved D. CDR3 size: 13 residues. CDR1 and CDR2 (germline): LGHDT, YNNKEL (reference sequence). V was shortened by 0 bases and J by 2 bases, with 4 bases between the two germline ends. The CDR3 here is CASSQDLNYGYTF. The CDR3 nucleotides read TGTGCCAGCAGCCAAGATCTGAACTATGGCTACACCTTC.

This chain links TRBV5-1 with TRBJ2-5, with D unresolved. Germline assignment: CDR1 SGHRS and CDR2 YFSETQ. The CDR3 covers 15 residues. V was clipped by 1 base and J by 2 bases, with 12 bases between them. The CDR3 coding sequence is TGCGCCAGCAGCTTGTTTGGCACGGAGCAAGAGACCCAGTACTTC. It is translated as CASSLFGTEQETQYF. Supplemented by reference TRBV5-1 and TRBJ2-5, the full variable domain reads KAGVTQTPRYLIKTRGQQVTLSCSPISGHRSVSWYQQTPGQGLQFLFEYFSETQRNKGNFPGRFSGRQFSNSRSEMNVSTLELGDSALYLCASSLFGTEQETQYFGPGTRLLVL.

The chain recombines TRBV4-2 with TRBJ1-1; D is perhaps TRBD1 (5 bases). The CDR3 spans 15 residues. The germline V gene encodes CDR1 LGHNA and CDR2 YNFKEQ. Trimming stripped 0 bases from V and 3 bases from J, with 11 bases between. The CDR3 protein is CASSQDRGGYTEAFF. The DNA for the CDR3 is TGTGCCAGCAGCCAAGATCGGGGGGGGTACACTGAAGCTTTCTTT.

The J gene is TRBJ2-5, the V gene TRBV10-3; maybe TRBD1 (5 bases). The CDR3 loop spans 14 amino acids. With 0 bases removed from V and 4 bases from J, the gap between germline ends came to 9 bases. CDR1 and CDR2 (germline): ENHRY, SYGVKD. The CDR3 spells CAISESTQGETQYF. The DNA of the CDR3 is TGTGCCATCAGTGAGTCGACTCAGGGAGAGACCCAGTACTTC.

The chain employs TRBV4-2 and TRBJ1-4, with 9 bases that match TRBD1. With V trimmed by 6 bases and J by 6 bases, 2 bases remained unmatched. This CDR3 is built from 13 residues. The germline V gene has CDR1 LGHNA and CDR2 YNFKEQ. CDR3 loop: CASRGQGDEKLFF. The CDR3 nucleotides read TGTGCCAGCAGGGGACAGGGCGATGAAAAACTGTTTTTT.

V and J are TRBV20-1 and TRBJ1-1; TRBD1 aligns across 8 bases. Germline CDR1 reads DFQATT; CDR2 reads SNEGSKA (reference sequence). This CDR3 is built from 15 residues. V trimming: 3 bases; J trimming: 1 base; junction bases outside the gene matches: 7. The CDR3 sequence: CSASTTTGENTEAFF. CDR3 sequence (DNA): TGCAGTGCTAGTACCACGACAGGGGAGAACACTGAAGCTTTCTTT.

This chain links TRBV6-5 with TRBJ1-4; perhaps TRBD1 as D (5 bases). Germline lookup yields CDR1 MNHEY and CDR2 SVGAGI. Trimming stripped 6 bases from V and 6 bases from J, with 14 bases between. The CDR3 is 14 amino acids. The CDR3 loop reads CASRDSSEDEKLFF. CDR3 in DNA: TGTGCCAGCAGAGACAGTTCAGAAGATGAAAAACTGTTTTTT.